The text below deals with one T cell receptor beta chain. This specimen belongs to a study of blood T cell repertoires in COVID-19. In the study overall: Samples came from the United States, Italy and Spain, spanning acute and convalescent COVID-19. The cDNA or gDNA used as material had been derived from T cells, B-cell-depleted T cells, or PBMCs.

This CDR3 is built from 14 residues. Between the trimmed V and J ends, which lost 6 bases and 2 bases, there was a span of 13 bases. The germline gives CDR1 MNHEY, CDR2 SMNVEV (reference sequence). Original analysis: Amplified reference gene primers provided the basis for estimating nucleated cell counts. TCRdb's table, derived via immunoSEQ multiplex PCR, lists solely in-frame clones and lacks some. V, J and clone size were drawn from that table, and D and trimming were deduced from the DNA. The table has about 250,000 clones, roughly 90% seen once. The clonotype originates from a woman between 40 and 55 years old who had recovered from COVID-19. The chain is built from TRBV27 and TRBJ2-5; no definite D call. The specimen was peripheral blood. The CDR3: CASRLSPSQETQYF. The CDR3 DNA sequence: TGTGCCAGCAGGCTTAGCCCCTCGCAAGAGACCCAGTACTTC.